The present entry profiles one TCR beta chain with its context. The assay was immunoSEQ multiplex PCR, and TCRdb's table has in-frame clones only and misses some. This sample has approximately 83,000 clones, with 85% found just once. From germline, CDR1 is SGHTA and CDR2 FQGTGA. Trimming cost V 1 base and J 0 bases, with 17 bases left between them. This CDR3 contains 18 residues. The record originates from a study of blood T cell repertoires in COVID-19. This chain connects TRBV7-3 to TRBJ2-3, with D possibly being TRBD2 (6 bases). Sequencing was carried out using peripheral blood. The source of this sequence is a man aged 45-60 years with acute or convalescent COVID-19. In nucleotides, the CDR3 is TGTGCCAGCAGCTTAATTGGGGGACTGGGGACGAGCACAGATACGCAGTATTTT. This translates into CASSLIGGLGTSTDTQYF.